Each of the 9 T cell receptor beta chains below was sequenced from the same sample in a study of T-cell memory formation after mild COVID-19. TCRdb passed the 5' RACE reads through MiXCR, listing each CDR3 protein once. The table shows 500,000 to 650,000 distinct CDR3 sequences, with less than 25% occurring only once. Material: PBMCs or a T cell subset sorted from them (not recorded which). These receptors were taken from an adult woman who had mild COVID-19 (a few samples of this study predate the infection). Cell type and time point are not known.

The rearrangement links TRBV9 to TRBJ2-3; 11 bases line up with TRBD2. This CDR3 comprises 17 residues. The germline V gene has CDR1 SGDLS and CDR2 YYNGEE. The trim removed 3 bases at V and 4 bases at J, leaving 10 bases unmatched. The CDR3 loop is CASSARFSGRASDTQYF. CDR3 DNA sequence: TGTGCCAGCAGCGCCAGATTTAGCGGGAGGGCCTCAGATACGCAGTATTTT.

The chain links TRBV6-6 to TRBJ2-3; 8 nucleotides agree with TRBD1. Germline V gene data show CDR1 as MNHNY and CDR2 as SVGAGI (reference sequence). The V gene end was trimmed by 7 bases and the J gene end by 4 bases; junction bases not matched to a gene: 10. The CDR3 runs 15 residues. CDR3: CASMGSDRGADTQYF. For the CDR3, the DNA is TGTGCCAGCATGGGTTCAGACAGGGGAGCAGATACGCAGTATTTT.

This clonotype has only a few counts. This chain links TRBV18 with TRBJ1-1; D may be TRBD1 (5 bases). There are 15 residues in the CDR3. The germline V gene encodes CDR1 KGHSH and CDR2 LQKENI. Trimming left V 3 bases short and J 0 bases short, with 11 bases between. The CDR3: CASSPQLQVNTEAFF. CDR3 nucleotide sequence: TGTGCCAGCTCACCTCAACTACAGGTGAACACTGAAGCTTTCTTT.

The chain uses TRBV6-5 and TRBJ1-6, with D possibly matching TRBD1 (5 bases). V shed 7 bases and J shed 7 bases, with 11 bases lying between them. Germline assignment: CDR1 MNHEY and CDR2 SVGAGI. The CDR3 is made up of 13 amino acids. This CDR3 reads CASTQGPNSPLHF. In nucleotides, the CDR3 is TGTGCCAGCACCCAGGGTCCGAATTCACCCCTCCACTTT.

This clonotype was observed a handful of times. This chain links TRBV7-2 with TRBJ2-5; no reliable D call. The CDR3 runs 12 residues. V dropped 5 bases and J dropped 9 bases, with 13 bases sitting between them. Germline CDR1 is SGHTA and CDR2 is FQGNSA. CDR3 region: CASSPLSPAQYF. In DNA form, the CDR3 reads TGTGCCAGCAGCCCCTTATCCCCCGCCCAGTACTTC.

The rearrangement joins TRBV27 to TRBJ2-1; a possible D gene is TRBD1 (5 bases). The CDR3 contains 15 residues. Germline CDR1 is MNHEY and CDR2 is SMNVEV (reference sequence). Trimming removed 4 bases at V and 4 bases at J, with 14 bases between. The CDR3 here is CASSSRARAYNEQFF. In DNA form, the CDR3 reads TGTGCCAGCAGTTCCCGGGCCAGGGCGTACAATGAGCAGTTCTTC.

This clonotype showed up just a few times. V is TRBV29-1 and J is TRBJ2-3; D ambiguous. Germline V gene sequence: CDR1 SQVTM, CDR2 ANQGSEA. The CDR3 is 11 amino acids. V shed 2 bases and J shed 6 bases, with 6 bases lying between them. CDR3 protein: CSVETWDTQYF. The CDR3 DNA follows: TGCAGCGTTGAAACGTGGGATACGCAGTATTTT.

The V gene is TRBV7-9, the J gene TRBJ2-2; 9 positions agree with TRBD1. This CDR3 is built from 17 residues. The V segment lost 5 bases and the J segment 7 bases; nucleotides outside the gene matches: 14. CDR1 and CDR2 (germline): SEHNR, FQNEAQ (reference sequence). CDR3 DNA sequence: TGTGCCAGCAGCACATCCGTGCCGGGACAGGGCGTCGGGGAGCTGTTTTTT. This gives the protein CASSTSVPGQGVGELFF.

The chain uses TRBV6-2 or TRBV6-3 and TRBJ1-2; D possibly corresponds to TRBD1 (5 bases). Germline loops: CDR1 MNHEY, CDR2 SVGEGT. The CDR3 contains 11 residues. The V end was cut by 5 bases, the J end by 4 bases, with 5 bases between. CDR3 residues: CASSGTYGYTF. The CDR3 coding sequence is TGTGCCAGCAGTGGGACCTATGGCTACACCTTC.